The source of this TCR beta chain is a study of cytomegalovirus exposure and HLA in healthy donors. The PCR employed 60 Vbeta primers together with 13 Jbeta primers. Assay used: immunoSEQ multiplex PCR; TCRdb lists only in-frame clones, some missing. The sample has 140,000 to 150,000 clones. On this clone itself: The antigen remains unidentified.

The CDR3 is 14 amino acids. Germline CDR1 reads LNHNV; CDR2 reads YYDKDF (reference sequence). The V and J ends lost 3 bases and 7 bases respectively, with 15 bases between them. Study-level findings and limits: One variant, a missense change in DCLRE1C, was linked in a later analysis to TCR beta V- and J-gene trimming.

This receptor was obtained from a male donor in good health and CMV-seronegative. The material sequenced was PBMCs. The chain carries TRBV15 and TRBJ2-5, with TRBD2 as a possible D gene (5 bases). The CDR3 nucleotides are TGTGCCACCAGCAGGCTGCCAGCCGGAGGGACCCAGTACTTC. Translated: CATSRLPAGGTQYF.